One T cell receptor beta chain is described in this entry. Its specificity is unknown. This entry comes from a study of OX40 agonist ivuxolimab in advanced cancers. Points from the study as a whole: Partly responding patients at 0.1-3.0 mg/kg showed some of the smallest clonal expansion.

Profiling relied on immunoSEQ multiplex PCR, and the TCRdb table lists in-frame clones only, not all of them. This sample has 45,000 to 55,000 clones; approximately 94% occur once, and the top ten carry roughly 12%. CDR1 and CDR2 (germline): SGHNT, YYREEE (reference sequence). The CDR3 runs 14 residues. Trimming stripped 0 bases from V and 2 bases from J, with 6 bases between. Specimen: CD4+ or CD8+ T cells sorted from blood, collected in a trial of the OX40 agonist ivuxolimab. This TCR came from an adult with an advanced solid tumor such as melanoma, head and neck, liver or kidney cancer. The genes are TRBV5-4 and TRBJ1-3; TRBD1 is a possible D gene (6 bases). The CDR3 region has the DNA TGTGCCAGCAGCTTGGACAGGGCTGGAAACACCATATATTTT. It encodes CASSLDRAGNTIYF. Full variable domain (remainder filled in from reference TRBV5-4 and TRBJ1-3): ETGVTQSPTHLIKTRGQQVTLRCSSQSGHNTVSWYQQALGQGPQFIFQYYREEENGRGNFPPRFSGLQFPNYSSELNVNALELDDSALYLCASSLDRAGNTIYFGEGSWLTVV.